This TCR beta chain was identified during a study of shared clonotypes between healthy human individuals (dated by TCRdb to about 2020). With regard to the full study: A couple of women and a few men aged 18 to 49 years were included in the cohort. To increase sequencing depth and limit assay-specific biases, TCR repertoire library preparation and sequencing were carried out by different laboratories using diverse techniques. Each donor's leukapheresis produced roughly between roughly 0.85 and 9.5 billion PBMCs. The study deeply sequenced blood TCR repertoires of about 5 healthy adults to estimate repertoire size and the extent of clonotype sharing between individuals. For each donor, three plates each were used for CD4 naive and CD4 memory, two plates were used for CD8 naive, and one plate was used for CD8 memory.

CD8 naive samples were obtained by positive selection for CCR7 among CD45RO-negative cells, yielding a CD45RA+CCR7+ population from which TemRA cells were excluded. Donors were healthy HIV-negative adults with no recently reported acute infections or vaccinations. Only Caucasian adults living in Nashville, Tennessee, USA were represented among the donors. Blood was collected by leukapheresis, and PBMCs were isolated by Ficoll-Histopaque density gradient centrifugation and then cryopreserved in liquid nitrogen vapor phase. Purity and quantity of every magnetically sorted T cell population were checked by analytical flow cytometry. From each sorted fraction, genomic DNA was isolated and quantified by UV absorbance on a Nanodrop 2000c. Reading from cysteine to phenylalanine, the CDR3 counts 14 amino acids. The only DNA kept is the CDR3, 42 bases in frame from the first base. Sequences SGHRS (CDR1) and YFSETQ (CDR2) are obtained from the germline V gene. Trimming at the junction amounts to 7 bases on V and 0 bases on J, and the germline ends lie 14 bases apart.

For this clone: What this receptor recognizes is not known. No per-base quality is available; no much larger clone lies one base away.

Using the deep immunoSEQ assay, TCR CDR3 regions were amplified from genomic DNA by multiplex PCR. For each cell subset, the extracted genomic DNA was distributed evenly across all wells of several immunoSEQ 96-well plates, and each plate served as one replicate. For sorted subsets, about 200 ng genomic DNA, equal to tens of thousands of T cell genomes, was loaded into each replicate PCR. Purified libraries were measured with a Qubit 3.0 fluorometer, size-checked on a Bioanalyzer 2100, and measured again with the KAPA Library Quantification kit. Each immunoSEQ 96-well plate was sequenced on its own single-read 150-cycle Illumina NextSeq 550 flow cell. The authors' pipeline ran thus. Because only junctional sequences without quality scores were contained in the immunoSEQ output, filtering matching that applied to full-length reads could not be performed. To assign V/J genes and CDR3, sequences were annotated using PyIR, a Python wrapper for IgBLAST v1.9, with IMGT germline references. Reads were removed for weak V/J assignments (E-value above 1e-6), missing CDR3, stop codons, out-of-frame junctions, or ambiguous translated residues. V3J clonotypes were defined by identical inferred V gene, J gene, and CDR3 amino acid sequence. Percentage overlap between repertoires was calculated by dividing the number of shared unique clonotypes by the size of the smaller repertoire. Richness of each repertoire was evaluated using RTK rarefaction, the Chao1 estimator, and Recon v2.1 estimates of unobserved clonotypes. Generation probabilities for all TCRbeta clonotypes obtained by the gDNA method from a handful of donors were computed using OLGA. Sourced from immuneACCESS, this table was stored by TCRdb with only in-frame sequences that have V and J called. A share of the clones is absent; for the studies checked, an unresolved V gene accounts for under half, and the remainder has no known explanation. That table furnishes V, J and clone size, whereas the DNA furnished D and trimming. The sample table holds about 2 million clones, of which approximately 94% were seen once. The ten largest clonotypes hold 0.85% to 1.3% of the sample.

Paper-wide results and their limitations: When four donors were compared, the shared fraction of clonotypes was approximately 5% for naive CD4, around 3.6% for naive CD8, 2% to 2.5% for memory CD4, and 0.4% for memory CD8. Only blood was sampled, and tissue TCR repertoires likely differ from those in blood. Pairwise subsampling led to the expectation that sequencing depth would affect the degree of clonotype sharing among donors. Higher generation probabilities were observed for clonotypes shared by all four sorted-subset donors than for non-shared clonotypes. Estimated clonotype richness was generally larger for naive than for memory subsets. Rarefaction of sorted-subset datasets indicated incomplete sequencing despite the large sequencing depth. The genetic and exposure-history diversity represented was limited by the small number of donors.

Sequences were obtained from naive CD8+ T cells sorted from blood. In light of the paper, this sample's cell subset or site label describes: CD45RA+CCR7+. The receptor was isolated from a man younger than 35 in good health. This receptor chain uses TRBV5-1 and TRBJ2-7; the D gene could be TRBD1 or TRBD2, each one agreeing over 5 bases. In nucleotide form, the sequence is TGCGCCAGCGGGGGAATTGGGAGCTCCTACGAGCAGTACTTC. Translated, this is CASGGIGSSYEQYF. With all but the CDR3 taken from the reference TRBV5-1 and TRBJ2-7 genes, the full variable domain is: KAGVTQTPRYLIKTRGQQVTLSCSPISGHRSVSWYQQTPGQGLQFLFEYFSETQRNKGNFPGRFSGRQFSNSRSEMNVSTLELGDSALYLCASGGIGSSYEQYFGPGTRLTVT.